This T cell receptor beta chain was captured in a study of blood T cell repertoires in COVID-19. Authors' processing steps: Counts of nucleated cells, estimated from reference gene primer amplification, were obtained. The repertoire was sequenced with immunoSEQ multiplex PCR; TCRdb's copy has only in-frame clones and lacks some. That table gives V, J and clone size, and the DNA gave D and trimming. The sample lists about 250,000 clones; 65% to 85% were seen once. Per germline, CDR1 SGHVS and CDR2 FNYEAQ. CDR3 size: 16 residues. Deletions cut 5 bases from V and 3 bases from J, with 19 bases between. This sequence was found in a man aged 50 to 60 with active or convalescent COVID-19. The V gene is TRBV7-6, the J gene TRBJ1-1, with a possible D match to TRBD1 (6 bases). Sequenced: peripheral blood. The CDR3 here is CASSHEAGTWDTEAFF. CDR3 DNA sequence: TGTGCCAGCAGCCACGAGGCAGGGACATGGGACACTGAAGCTTTCTTT.